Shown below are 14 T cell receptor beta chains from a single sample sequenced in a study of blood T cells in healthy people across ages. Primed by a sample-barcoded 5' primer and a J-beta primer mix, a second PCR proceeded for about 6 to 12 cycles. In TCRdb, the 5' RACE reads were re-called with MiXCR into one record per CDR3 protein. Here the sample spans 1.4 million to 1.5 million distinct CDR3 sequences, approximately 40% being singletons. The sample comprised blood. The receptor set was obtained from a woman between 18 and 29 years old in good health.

The CDR3 coding sequence is TGCAGTGCTAGGTATGAAGAGACCCAGTACTTC. Amino acid sequence: CSARYEETQYF. J is TRBJ2-5 and V is TRBV20-1; D is unclear. Trimming removed 3 bases from V and 3 bases from J, with 5 bases in between. The CDR3 is 11 residues long. Germline V gives CDR1 DFQATT, CDR2 SNEGSKA (reference sequence).

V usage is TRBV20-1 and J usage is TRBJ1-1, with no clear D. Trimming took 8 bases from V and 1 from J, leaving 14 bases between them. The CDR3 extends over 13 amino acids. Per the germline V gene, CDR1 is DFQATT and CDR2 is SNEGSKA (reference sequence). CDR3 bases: TGCAGTCCCCAAAGGATGACGAACACTGAAGCTTTCTTT. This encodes CSPQRMTNTEAFF.

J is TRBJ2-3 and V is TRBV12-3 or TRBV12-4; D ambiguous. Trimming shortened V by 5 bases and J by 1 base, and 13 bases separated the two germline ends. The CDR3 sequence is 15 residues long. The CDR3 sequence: CASSRPTWGTDTQYF. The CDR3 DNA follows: TGTGCCAGCAGTCGCCCTACCTGGGGCACAGATACGCAGTATTTT.

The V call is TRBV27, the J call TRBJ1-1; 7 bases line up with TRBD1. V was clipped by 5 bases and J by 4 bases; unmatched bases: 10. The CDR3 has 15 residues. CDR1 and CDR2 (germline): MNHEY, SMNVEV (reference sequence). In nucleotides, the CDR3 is TGTGCCAGCAGTCTCAAACCGACAGGGATCACTGAAGCTTTCTTT. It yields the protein CASSLKPTGITEAFF.

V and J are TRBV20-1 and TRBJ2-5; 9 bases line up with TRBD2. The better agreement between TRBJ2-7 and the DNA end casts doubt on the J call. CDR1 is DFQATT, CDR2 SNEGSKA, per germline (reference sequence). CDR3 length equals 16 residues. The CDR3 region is CSARDELAGIVHEQYF. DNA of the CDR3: TGCAGTGCTAGAGATGAACTAGCGGGTATTGTTCACGAGCAGTACTTC.

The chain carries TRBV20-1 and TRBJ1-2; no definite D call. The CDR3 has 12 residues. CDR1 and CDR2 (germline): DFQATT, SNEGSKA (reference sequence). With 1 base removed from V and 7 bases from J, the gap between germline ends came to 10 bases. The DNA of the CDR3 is TGCAGTGCTAGAGTTAGGGTGGGTGGCTACACCTTC. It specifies CSARVRVGGYTF.

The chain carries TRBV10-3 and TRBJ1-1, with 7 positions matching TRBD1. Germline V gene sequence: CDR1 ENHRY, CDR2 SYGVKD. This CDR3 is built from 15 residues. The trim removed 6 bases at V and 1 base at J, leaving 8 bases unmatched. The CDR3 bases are TGTGCCATCAGGTCCACAGGGGTAACGAACACTGAAGCTTTCTTT. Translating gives CAIRSTGVTNTEAFF.

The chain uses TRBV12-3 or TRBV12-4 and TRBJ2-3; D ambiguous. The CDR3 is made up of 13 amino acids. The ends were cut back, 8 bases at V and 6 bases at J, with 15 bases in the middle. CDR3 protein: CASSRLGWDTQYF. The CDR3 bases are TGTGCCAGCTCCCGGTTGGGGTGGGATACGCAGTATTTT.

The CDR3 sequence is CSARVQTHGYTF. CDR3 DNA sequence: TGCAGTGCTAGAGTTCAGACCCATGGCTACACCTTC. This chain connects TRBV20-1 to TRBJ1-2; D is ambiguous. Germline V gives CDR1 DFQATT, CDR2 SNEGSKA (reference sequence). Trimming stripped 1 base from V and 6 bases from J, with 9 bases between. The CDR3 extends over 12 amino acids.

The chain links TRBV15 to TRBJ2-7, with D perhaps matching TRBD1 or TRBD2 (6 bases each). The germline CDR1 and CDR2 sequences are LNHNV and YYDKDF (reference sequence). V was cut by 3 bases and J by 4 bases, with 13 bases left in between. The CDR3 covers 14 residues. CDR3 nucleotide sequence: TGTGCCACCAGCAGTCCCGGGGGCGTATACGAGCAGTACTTC. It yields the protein CATSSPGGVYEQYF. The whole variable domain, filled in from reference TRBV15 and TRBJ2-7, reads DAMVIQNPRYQVTQFGKPVTLSCSQTLNHNVMYWYQQKSSQAPKLLFHYYDKDFNNEADTPDNFQSRRPNTSFCFLDIRSPGLGDTAMYLCATSSPGGVYEQYFGPGTRLTVT.

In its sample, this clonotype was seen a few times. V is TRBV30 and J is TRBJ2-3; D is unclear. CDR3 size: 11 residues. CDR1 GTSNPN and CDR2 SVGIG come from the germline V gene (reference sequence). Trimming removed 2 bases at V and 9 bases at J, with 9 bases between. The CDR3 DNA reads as TGTGCCTGGAGTCCCCTAGACACGCAGTATTTT. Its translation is CAWSPLDTQYF.

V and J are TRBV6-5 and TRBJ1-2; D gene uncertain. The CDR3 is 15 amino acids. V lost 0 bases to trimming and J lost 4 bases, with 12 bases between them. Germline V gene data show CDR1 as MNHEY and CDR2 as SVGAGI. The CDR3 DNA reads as TGTGCCAGCAGTTACTCGATCGCAGATACCTATGGCTACACCTTC. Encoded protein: CASSYSIADTYGYTF.

The CDR3 loop reads CASSIGSGSRYNEQFF. In DNA, the CDR3 is TGTGCCAGTAGTATTGGAAGCGGGAGTCGGTACAATGAGCAGTTCTTC. The J gene is TRBJ2-1, the V gene TRBV19; 8 bases are a match to TRBD2. The V and J ends lost 3 bases and 4 bases, in that order; junction bases with no gene match: 8. Germline V CDR1 and CDR2: LNHDA, SQIVND (reference sequence). The CDR3 runs 16 residues.

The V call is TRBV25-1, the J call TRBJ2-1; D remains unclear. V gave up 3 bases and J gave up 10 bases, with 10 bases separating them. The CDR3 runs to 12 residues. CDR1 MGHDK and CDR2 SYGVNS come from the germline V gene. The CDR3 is CASSDARSEQFF. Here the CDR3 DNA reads TGTGCCAGCAGTGACGCCAGGTCCGAGCAGTTCTTC.